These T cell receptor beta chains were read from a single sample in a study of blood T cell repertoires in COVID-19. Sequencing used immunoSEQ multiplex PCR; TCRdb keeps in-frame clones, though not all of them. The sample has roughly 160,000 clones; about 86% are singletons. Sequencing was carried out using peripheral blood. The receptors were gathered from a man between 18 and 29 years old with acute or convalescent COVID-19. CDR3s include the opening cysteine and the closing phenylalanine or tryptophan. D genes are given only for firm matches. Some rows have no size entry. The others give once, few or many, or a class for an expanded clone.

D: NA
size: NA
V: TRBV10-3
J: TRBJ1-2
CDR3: CAISGTTKSSTGYTF
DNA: TGTGCCATCAGTGGTACGACAAAATCCTCCACTGGCTACACCTTC

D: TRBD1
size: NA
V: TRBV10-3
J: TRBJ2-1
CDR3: CAISEDLAGGAYNEQFF
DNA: TGTGCCATCAGTGAGGATTTGGCAGGGGGCGCCTACAATGAGCAGTTCTTC

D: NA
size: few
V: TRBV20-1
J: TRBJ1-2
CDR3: CSATLRYGYTF
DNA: TGCAGTGCTACCCTCCGCTATGGCTACACCTTC

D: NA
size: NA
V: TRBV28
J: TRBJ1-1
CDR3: CASSENSGMNTEAFF
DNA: TGTGCCAGCAGCGAGAATTCAGGGATGAACACTGAAGCTTTCTTT

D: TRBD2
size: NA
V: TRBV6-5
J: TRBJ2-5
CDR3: CASSLAGGRETQYF
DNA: TGTGCCAGCAGTCTAGCGGGGGGCCGGGAGACCCAGTACTTC

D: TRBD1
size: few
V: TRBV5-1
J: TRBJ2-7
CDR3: CASSSWGGQGPTEQYF
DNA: TGCGCCAGCAGCTCCTGGGGGGGACAGGGACCCACCGAGCAGTACTTC

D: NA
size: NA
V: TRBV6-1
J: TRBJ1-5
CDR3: CASSEQQGMRQPQHF
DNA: TGTGCCAGCAGTGAACAACAGGGTATGAGGCAGCCCCAGCATTTT

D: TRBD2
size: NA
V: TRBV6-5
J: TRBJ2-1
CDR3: CASTLGAGFRNEQFF
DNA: TGTGCCAGCACGTTGGGAGCGGGGTTCCGTAATGAGCAGTTCTTC

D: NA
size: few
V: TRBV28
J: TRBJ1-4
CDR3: CASSFGHLNEKLFF
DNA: TGTGCCAGCAGTTTTGGGCACTTAAATGAAAAACTGTTTTTT

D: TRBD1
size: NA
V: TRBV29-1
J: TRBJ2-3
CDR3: CSDAGTVDSTDTQYF
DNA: TGCAGCGACGCAGGGACAGTAGATAGCACAGATACGCAGTATTTT

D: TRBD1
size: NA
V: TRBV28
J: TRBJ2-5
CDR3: CASSWTGGGWDQETQYF
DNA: TGTGCCAGCAGCTGGACAGGGGGCGGATGGGACCAAGAGACCCAGTACTTC

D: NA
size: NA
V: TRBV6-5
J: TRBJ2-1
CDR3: CASSYSSPNNEQFF
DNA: TGTGCCAGCAGTTACTCGAGCCCTAACAATGAGCAGTTCTTC

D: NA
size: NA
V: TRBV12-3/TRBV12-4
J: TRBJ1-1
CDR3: CASSPISRVEAFF
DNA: TGTGCCAGCAGCCCCATTTCGCGAGTTGAAGCTTTCTTT

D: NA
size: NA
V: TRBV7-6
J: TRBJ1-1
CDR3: CASSTGTEAFF
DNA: TGTGCCAGCAGCACGGGCACTGAAGCTTTCTTT

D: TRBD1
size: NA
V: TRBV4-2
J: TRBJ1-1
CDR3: CASSQRTGAMNTEAFF
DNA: TGTGCCAGCAGCCAACGGACAGGGGCGATGAACACTGAAGCTTTCTTT

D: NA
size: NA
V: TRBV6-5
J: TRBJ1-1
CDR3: CVVGGDTEAFF
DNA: TGTGTTGTTGGGGGGGACACTGAAGCTTTCTTT

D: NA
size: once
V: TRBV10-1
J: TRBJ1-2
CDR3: CASSETEGADGYTF
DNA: TGCGCCAGCAGTGAGACCGAAGGGGCGGATGGCTACACCTTC

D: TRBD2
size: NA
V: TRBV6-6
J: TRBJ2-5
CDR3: CASSPGGGQQETQYF
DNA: TGTGCCAGCAGCCCGGGGGGGGGCCAACAAGAGACCCAGTACTTC

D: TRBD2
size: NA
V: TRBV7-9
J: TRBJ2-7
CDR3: CASSLGTSGDEQYF
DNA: TGTGCCAGCAGCTTGGGGACTAGCGGGGACGAGCAGTACTTC

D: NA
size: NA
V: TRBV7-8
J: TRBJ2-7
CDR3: CASSLQAEPSEQYF
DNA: TGTGCCAGCAGCTTACAAGCGGAGCCCTCCGAGCAGTACTTC

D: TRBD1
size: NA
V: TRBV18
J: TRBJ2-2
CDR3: CASSPLGTGGSTGELFF
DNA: TGTGCCAGCTCACCACTTGGGACAGGGGGTTCCACCGGGGAGCTGTTTTTT

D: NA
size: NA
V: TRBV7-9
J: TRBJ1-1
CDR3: CASMSGALGTEAFF
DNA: TGTGCCAGCATGTCAGGGGCACTTGGGACTGAAGCTTTCTTT

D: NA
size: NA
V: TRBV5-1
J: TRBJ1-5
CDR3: CASSLGHLEVKQPQHF
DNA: TGCGCCAGCAGCTTGGGACACTTGGAGGTTAAACAGCCCCAGCATTTT

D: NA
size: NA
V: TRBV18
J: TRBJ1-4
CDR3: CASSPLDSATNEKLFF
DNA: TGTGCCAGCTCACCTCTGGACAGTGCAACTAATGAAAAACTGTTTTTT

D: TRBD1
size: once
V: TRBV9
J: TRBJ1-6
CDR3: CASSVHEGAVWSPLHF
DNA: TGTGCCAGCAGCGTACACGAGGGGGCAGTATGGTCACCCCTCCACTTT

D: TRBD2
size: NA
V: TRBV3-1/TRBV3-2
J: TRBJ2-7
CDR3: CASSPRTQLAESTEQYF
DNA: TGTGCCAGCAGCCCACGGACTCAGCTAGCGGAGTCTACGGAGCAGTACTTC

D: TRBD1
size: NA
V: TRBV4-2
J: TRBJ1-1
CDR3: CASSRSGQGTEAFF
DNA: TGTGCCAGCAGCCGCTCCGGACAGGGTACTGAAGCTTTCTTT

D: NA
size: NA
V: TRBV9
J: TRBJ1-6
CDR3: CASSSQGSGSPLHF
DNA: TGTGCCAGCAGCTCGCAGGGGTCCGGTTCACCCCTCCACTTT

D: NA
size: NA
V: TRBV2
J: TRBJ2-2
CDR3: CASSRTRGDTGELFF
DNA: TGTGCCAGCAGTAGGACGCGGGGTGACACCGGGGAGCTGTTTTTT

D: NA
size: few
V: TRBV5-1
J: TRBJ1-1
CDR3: CASSSPDGRRTEAFF
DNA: TGCGCCAGCAGCTCCCCGGACGGGAGGCGAACTGAAGCTTTCTTT

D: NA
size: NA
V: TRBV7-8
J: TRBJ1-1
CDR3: CASSRRTEGVEAFF
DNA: TGTGCCAGCAGCCGACGGACAGAGGGGGTTGAAGCTTTCTTT

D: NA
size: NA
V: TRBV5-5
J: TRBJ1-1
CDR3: CASSLVAGVNTEAFF
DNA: TGTGCCAGCAGCTTGGTGGCAGGGGTTAACACTGAAGCTTTCTTT

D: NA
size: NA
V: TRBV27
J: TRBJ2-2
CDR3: CASARRFPSVGFDPGELFF
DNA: TGTGCCAGCGCCCGGCGATTCCCTAGCGTGGGGTTTGATCCGGGGGAGCTGTTTTTT

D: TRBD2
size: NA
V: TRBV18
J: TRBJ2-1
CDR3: CASSSTGTRGDNEQFF
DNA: TGTGCCAGCTCCAGTACCGGGACCCGGGGGGATAATGAGCAGTTCTTC

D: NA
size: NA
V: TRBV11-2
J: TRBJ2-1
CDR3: CASSLEAYNEQFF
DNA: TGTGCCAGCAGCTTAGAGGCATACAATGAGCAGTTCTTC

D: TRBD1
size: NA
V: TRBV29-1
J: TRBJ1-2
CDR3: CSVEGAGGRANYGYTF
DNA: TGCAGCGTTGAAGGGGCAGGGGGCCGAGCTAACTATGGCTACACCTTC

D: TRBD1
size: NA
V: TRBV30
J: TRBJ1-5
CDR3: CAWSVGTGNQPQHF
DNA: TGTGCCTGGAGTGTTGGGACAGGGAATCAGCCCCAGCATTTT

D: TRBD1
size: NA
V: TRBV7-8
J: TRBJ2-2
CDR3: CASSLPGQGRTGELFF
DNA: TGTGCCAGCAGCTTACCCGGACAGGGGCGAACCGGGGAGCTGTTTTTT

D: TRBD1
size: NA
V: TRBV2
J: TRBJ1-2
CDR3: CASSLTGEGYGYTF
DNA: TGTGCCAGCAGTTTGACAGGGGAGGGCTATGGCTACACCTTC

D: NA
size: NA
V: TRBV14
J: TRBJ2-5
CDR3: CASSPNAGIRETQYF
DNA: TGTGCCAGCAGCCCAAATGCGGGGATCCGAGAGACCCAGTACTTC